This TCR beta chain was recovered during a study of control samples from healthy donors and cancer patients. The germline V gene has CDR1 MDHEN and CDR2 SYDVKM. With 10 bases removed from V and 6 bases from J, the gap between germline ends came to 16 bases. The CDR3 totals 13 residues. Repertoires were generated with immunoSEQ multiplex PCR, while TCRdb's copy carries only in-frame clones and drops some. Of 90,000 to 150,000 clones in the sample, 80% to 95% were seen once. This chain joins TRBV28 and TRBJ2-1; the D call may be TRBD1 or TRBD2 (5 bases each). The clonotype comes from a woman between 18 and 29 years old in good health. Sequencing input: blood. The CDR3 protein is CATLDTGRNEQFF. The CDR3 nucleotides are TGTGCCACCTTAGATACGGGGCGCAATGAGCAGTTCTTC.